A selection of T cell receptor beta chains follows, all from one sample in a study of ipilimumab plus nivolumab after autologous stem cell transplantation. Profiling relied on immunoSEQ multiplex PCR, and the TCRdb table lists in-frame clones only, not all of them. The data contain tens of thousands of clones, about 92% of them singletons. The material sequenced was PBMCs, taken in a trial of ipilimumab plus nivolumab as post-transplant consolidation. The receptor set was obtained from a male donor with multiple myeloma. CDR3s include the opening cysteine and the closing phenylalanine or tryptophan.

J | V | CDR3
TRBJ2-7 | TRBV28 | CASSFFDRSYEQYF
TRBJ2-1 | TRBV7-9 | CASISSGQTEQFF
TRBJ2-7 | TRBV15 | CATSREVDTTDTYEQYF
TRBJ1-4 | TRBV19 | CASSDRAGEKLFF
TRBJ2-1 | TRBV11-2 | CASSFSSGAYNEQFF
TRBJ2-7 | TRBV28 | CASSLEVGFSYEQYF
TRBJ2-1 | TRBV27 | CASSVTGSNNEQFF
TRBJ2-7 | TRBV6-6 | CASSDTGLAIGQYF
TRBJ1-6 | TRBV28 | CASSLGGEGYNSPLHF
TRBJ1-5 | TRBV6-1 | CASSELGQGAYQPQHF